A selection of T cell receptor beta chains follows, all from one sample in a study of T cell clonotyping in hematopoietic cell transplantation. The method was immunoSEQ multiplex PCR; TCRdb's version includes in-frame clones alone and lacks a portion of them. The profile shows about 9,000 clones, around four fifths of them singletons. The material sequenced was peripheral blood mononuclear cells, taken before stem cell transplant. Receptors were obtained from a man in his 60s with acute myeloid leukemia. Some clones in this sample may be carry-over from other donors' samples. Both conserved end residues are part of each CDR3. A D gene is named only where the DNA matches it firmly. Rows may omit the clone size; those that give it use once, few, many or a size class.

>TRBJ1-2|-|TRBV19|-
TGTGCCAGTAGTCAAGATCCTAACTATGGCTACACCTTC
CASSQDPNYGYTF
>TRBJ2-1|-|TRBV28|-
TGTGCCAGCAGTTTAAGGTACAATGAGCAGTTCTTC
CASSLRYNEQFF
>TRBJ2-7|-|TRBV4-1|-
TGCGCCAGCAGCCAACGCAGCTCCTACGAGCAGTACTTC
CASSQRSSYEQYF
>TRBJ1-6|-|TRBV13|TRBD1
TGTGCCAGCAGCGTGGGACAGGTAAATTCACCCCTCCACTTT
CASSVGQVNSPLHF
>TRBJ2-1|few|TRBV13|TRBD2
TGTGCCAGCAGCAACCTAGCGGGTATGCTCGGTCGGCAGTTCTTC
CASSNLAGMLGRQFF
>TRBJ2-7|-|TRBV7-6|-
TGTGCCAGCAGCTTAGACTCGCTAGAGCAGTACTTC
CASSLDSLEQYF
>TRBJ1-2|-|TRBV14|TRBD1
TGTGCCAGCAGCCAAGATCCATGGGGACAGGGCGAGGACTATGGCTACACCTTC
CASSQDPWGQGEDYGYTF
>TRBJ1-3|-|TRBV9|-
TGTGCCAGCAGCGTGGGGGAGAGCTCTGGAAACACCATATATTTT
CASSVGESSGNTIYF
>TRBJ2-3|-|TRBV9|TRBD2
TGTGCCAGCAGTTTGGGGGGGACTAGCGGGAAAGATACGCAGTATTTT
CASSLGGTSGKDTQYF
>TRBJ2-5|-|TRBV2|-
TGTGCCACGGAAACGGTACAAGAGACCCAGTACTTC
CATETVQETQYF
>TRBJ2-1|few|TRBV2|-
TGTGCCAGCAGTGGCGACAGACCGGAATCCTACAATGAGCAGTTCTTC
CASSGDRPESYNEQFF
>TRBJ2-7|-|TRBV1|-
TGCACCACTGCTGGGCTAGCGGGACGATACGAGCAGTACTTC
CTTAGLAGRYEQYF
>TRBJ2-1|-|TRBV6-1|-
TGTACTGTGGGGCGGGGCAACCTTGACAATGAGCAGTTCTTC
CTVGRGNLDNEQFF
>TRBJ1-2|-|TRBV30|-
TGTGCCTGGACCACAGCGATAGCGTCAATGGGCTATGGCTACACCTTC
CAWTTAIASMGYGYTF
>TRBJ1-1|-|TRBV6-5|TRBD1
TGTGCCAGCAGCCCCCCGGCAGGGGGAGGTGCTGAAGCTTTCTTT
CASSPPAGGGAEAFF
>TRBJ1-1|once|TRBV5-1|-
TGCGCCAGCAGCTTGTCCGGGGGACCCACTGAAGCTTTCTTT
CASSLSGGPTEAFF
>TRBJ1-5|-|TRBV28|-
TGTGCCAGCAGTTGGAGTATGGGTGGCCTTCAGCCCCAGCATTTT
CASSWSMGGLQPQHF
>TRBJ2-1|-|TRBV30|-
TGTGCCTGGAGCACCGGGACTGGCAATGAGCAGTTCTTC
CAWSTGTGNEQFF
>TRBJ1-2|few|TRBV5-4|-
TGTGCCAGCAGCTTCGGGCTCGAGAGCGGCTACACCTTC
CASSFGLESGYTF